These 6 T cell receptor beta chains originate from one sample sequenced in a study of blood T cell repertoires in COVID-19. Data came from immunoSEQ multiplex PCR; TCRdb stores just in-frame clones and leaves some out. The repertoire holds fewer than 60,000 clones, with roughly 78% as singletons. Sequenced: peripheral blood. The receptors derive from a man in his sixties or seventies with acute or convalescent COVID-19.

V usage is TRBV4-1 and J usage is TRBJ1-6, with 9 positions matching TRBD1. Germline assignment: CDR1 MGHRA and CDR2 YSYEKL. The V and J ends lost 2 bases and 9 bases, in that order; junction bases with no gene match: 2. This CDR3 has 14 residues. For the CDR3, the DNA is TGCGCCAGCAGCCAATCGGACAGGGGTTCACCCCTCCACTTT. It translates to CASSQSDRGSPLHF.

This chain links TRBV7-9 with TRBJ1-2; D unresolved. Trimming stripped 6 bases from V and 0 bases from J, with 5 bases between. The CDR3 totals 12 residues. CDR1 is SEHNR and CDR2 is FQNEAQ in the germline V gene (reference sequence). CDR3: CASSRANYGYTF. In DNA, the CDR3 is TGTGCCAGCAGTCGGGCTAACTATGGCTACACCTTC.

The chain links TRBV27 to TRBJ2-7, with a weak D call TRBD2 (5 bases). CDR1 is MNHEY, CDR2 SMNVEV, per germline (reference sequence). The germline V and J ends were trimmed by 2 bases and 3 bases, with 8 bases remaining between them. This CDR3 is built from 13 residues. CDR3 in amino acids: CASSLGRDYEQYF. CDR3 bases: TGTGCCAGCAGTTTAGGTCGGGACTACGAGCAGTACTTC.

This clone was counted once. The CDR3 DNA reads TGTGCCAGCAGACGTACTAGCGGCCAAGAGACCCAGTACTTC. Protein: CASRRTSGQETQYF. The chain carries TRBV6-5 and TRBJ2-5; TRBD2 aligns across 8 bases. This CDR3 has 14 residues. Germline trimming cut 6 bases from V and 1 base from J; bases unmatched to any gene: 4. The germline V gene has CDR1 MNHEY and CDR2 SVGAGI.

This chain joins TRBV7-8 and TRBJ2-7; 10 bases match TRBD1. The germline CDR1 and CDR2 sequences are SGHVS and FQNEAQ. CDR3 length: 17 amino acids. V dropped 4 bases and J dropped 1; count of bases not matched to a gene: 10. The CDR3 coding sequence is TGTGCCAGCAGCTCACCCCCGGGGACAGGGGTTTCCTACGAGCAGTACTTC. Protein: CASSSPPGTGVSYEQYF.

The chain couples TRBV30 to TRBJ2-5; no clear D. The CDR3 runs 16 residues. Germline V gene sequence: CDR1 GTSNPN, CDR2 SVGIG (reference sequence). Trimming left V 3 bases short and J 3 bases short, with 20 bases between. This CDR3 is CAWRNPTIRSKETQYF. CDR3 nucleotide sequence: TGTGCCTGGAGAAACCCCACGATTCGGTCCAAAGAGACCCAGTACTTC.